This T cell receptor (beta chain) was found in a study of cytomegalovirus exposure and HLA in healthy donors. Amplification used 60 Vbeta primers and 13 Jbeta primers. Libraries were prepared by immunoSEQ multiplex PCR; TCRdb keeps only in-frame clonotypes and omits some of them. This sample's clone table lists some 110,000 clones. The V end was cut by 4 bases, the J end by 6 bases, with 7 bases between. There are 12 residues in the CDR3. In germline, CDR1 is LNHNV, CDR2 YYDKDF (reference sequence). The sample comprised PBMCs. The TCR sequence derives from a man aged 40-49 years in good health and CMV-seropositive. The chain has TRBV15 and TRBJ1-5, with TRBD1 as a possible D gene (5 bases). CDR3 DNA sequence: TGTGCCACCAGCATCGACAGTCAGCCCCAGCATTTT. It encodes CATSIDSQPQHF. Using reference TRBV15 and TRBJ1-5 for the parts outside the CDR3, the full variable domain is DAMVIQNPRYQVTQFGKPVTLSCSQTLNHNVMYWYQQKSSQAPKLLFHYYDKDFNNEADTPDNFQSRRPNTSFCFLDIRSPGLGDTAMYLCATSIDSQPQHFGDGTRLSIL.